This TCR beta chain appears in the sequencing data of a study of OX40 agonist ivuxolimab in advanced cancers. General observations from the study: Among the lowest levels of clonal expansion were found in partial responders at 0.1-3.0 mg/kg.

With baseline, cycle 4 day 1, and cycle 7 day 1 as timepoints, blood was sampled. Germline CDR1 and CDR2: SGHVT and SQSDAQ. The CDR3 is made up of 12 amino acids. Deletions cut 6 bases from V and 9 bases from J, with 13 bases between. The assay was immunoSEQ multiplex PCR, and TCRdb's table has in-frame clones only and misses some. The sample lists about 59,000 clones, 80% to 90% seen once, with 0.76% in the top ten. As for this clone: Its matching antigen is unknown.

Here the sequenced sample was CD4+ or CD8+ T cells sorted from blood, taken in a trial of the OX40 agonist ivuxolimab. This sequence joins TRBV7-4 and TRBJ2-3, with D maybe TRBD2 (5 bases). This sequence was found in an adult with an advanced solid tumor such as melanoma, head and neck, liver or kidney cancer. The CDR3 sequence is CASRLKLGTQYF. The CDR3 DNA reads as TGTGCCAGCAGGCTTAAACTAGGGACGCAGTATTTT.